Sequencing of this T cell receptor (beta chain) was carried out in a study of cytomegalovirus exposure and HLA in healthy donors. This PCR relied on a set of 60 Vbeta primers and 13 Jbeta primers. Original handling: In a later analysis, of tens of millions of unique beta chains, roughly 9.9 million appeared in at least two donors. Only in-frame clones appear in the TCRdb table, and some are missing; sequencing was by immunoSEQ multiplex PCR. Clone size and the V and J calls come from that table; the DNA yielded D and trimming. The sample includes 200,000 to 250,000 clones, 70% to 85% of them seen just once. Study conclusions and caveats: A later analysis associated some 16,000 TCR beta sequences with HLA alleles at a 0.05 false discovery rate.

This CDR3 is built from 12 residues. Germline values: CDR1 MNHEY, CDR2 SMNVEV (reference sequence). V lost 6 bases and J 11 bases, leaving 14 bases between the germline ends. As for this clone: Its antigen remains unknown.

This TCR was sampled from a woman between 40 and 50 years old in good health and CMV-seronegative. The chain recombines TRBV27 with TRBJ2-1; D gene uncertain. The sample consisted of PBMCs. The CDR3 region is CASRLLPTQQFF. The CDR3 nucleotides read TGTGCCAGCAGACTACTTCCAACCCAGCAGTTCTTC.